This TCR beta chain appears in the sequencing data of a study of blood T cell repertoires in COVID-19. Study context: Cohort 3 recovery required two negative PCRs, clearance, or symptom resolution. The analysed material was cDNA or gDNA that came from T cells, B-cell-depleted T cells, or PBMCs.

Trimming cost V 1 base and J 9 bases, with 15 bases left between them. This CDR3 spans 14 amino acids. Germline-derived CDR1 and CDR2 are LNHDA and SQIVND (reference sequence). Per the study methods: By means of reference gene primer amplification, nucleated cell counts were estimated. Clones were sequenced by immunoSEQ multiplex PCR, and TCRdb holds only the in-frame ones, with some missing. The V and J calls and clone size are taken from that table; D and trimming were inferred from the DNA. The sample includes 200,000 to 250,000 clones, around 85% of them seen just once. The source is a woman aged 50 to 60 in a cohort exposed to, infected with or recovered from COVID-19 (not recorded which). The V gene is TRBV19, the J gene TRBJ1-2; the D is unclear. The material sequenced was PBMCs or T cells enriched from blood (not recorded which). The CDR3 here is CASSIGVLRGSYTF. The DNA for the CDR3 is TGTGCCAGTAGTATAGGAGTTCTCCGAGGGAGCTACACCTTC.